This T cell receptor beta chain was found in a study of long-term antiretroviral therapy in people with HIV. Each HIV-infected participant was given treatment in the United States. This CDR3 is built from 16 residues. The germline CDR1 and CDR2 sequences are MNHEY and SMNVEV (reference sequence). V shed 7 bases, J shed 0 bases, and the junction held 11 bases outside the gene matches. Whole-study findings and limits: Pre-ART expanded clones dominated the repertoire at every time point. Blood collection from about 2003 to 2018 possibly occurred under older ART regimens.

Assay version v3.0 of immunoSEQ was used, and it was run at survey level. Sequencing targeted roughly 40,000-50,000 T-cell genomes per sample. The method was immunoSEQ multiplex PCR; TCRdb's version includes in-frame clones alone and lacks a portion of them. This sample has tens of thousands of clones, with 90% found just once. As to this clone: Its specificity is not known.

The receptor comes from a woman in her forties with HIV. Source: unsorted PBMCs, taken about 5.3 years after starting antiretroviral therapy. The chain has TRBV27 and TRBJ2-5; 7 bases are shared with TRBD2. As DNA, the CDR3 is TGTGCCAGCATACCTTGGGAGGGGCCGTACCAAGAGACCCAGTACTTC. It encodes CASIPWEGPYQETQYF.